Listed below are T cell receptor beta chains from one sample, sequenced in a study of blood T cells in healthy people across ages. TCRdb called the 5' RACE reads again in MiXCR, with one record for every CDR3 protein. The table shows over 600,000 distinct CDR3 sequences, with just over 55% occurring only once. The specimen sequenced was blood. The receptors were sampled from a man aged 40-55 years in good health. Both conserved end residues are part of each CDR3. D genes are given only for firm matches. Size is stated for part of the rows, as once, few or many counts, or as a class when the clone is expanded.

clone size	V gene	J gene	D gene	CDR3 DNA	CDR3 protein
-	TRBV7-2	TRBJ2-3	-	TGTGCCAGCAGCTTAGGTCGGAGAACAGATACGCAGTATTTT	CASSLGRRTDTQYF
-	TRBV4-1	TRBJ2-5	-	TGCGCCAGCAGCCAAGTGGAAGGGGCGTGGGAGCAGTACTTC	CASSQVEGAWEQYF
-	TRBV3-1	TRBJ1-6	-	TGTGCCAGCAGCCAGAAGGGGATGAATTCACCCCTCCACTTT	CASSQKGMNSPLHF
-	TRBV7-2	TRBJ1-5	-	TGTGCCAGCAGCTTAGACGGGAAACCTAACCGGCCCCAGCATTTT	CASSLDGKPNRPQHF
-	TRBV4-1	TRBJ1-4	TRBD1	TGCGCCAGCAGCCAAGACGGGACAGGGACGGGGCAACTGTTTTTT	CASSQDGTGTGQLFF
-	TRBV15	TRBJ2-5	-	TGTGCCACCAGCAGCTACAGCGGTTTGGAGACCCAGTACTTC	CATSSYSGLETQYF
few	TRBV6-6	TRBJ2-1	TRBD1	TGTGCCAGCAGTCGGGACAGGGTAATCAATGAGCAGTTCTTC	CASSRDRVINEQFF
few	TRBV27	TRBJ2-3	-	TGTGCCAGCGGAAGGTCAAGCCGGGGCACTAGCACAGATACGCAGTATTTT	CASGRSSRGTSTDTQYF
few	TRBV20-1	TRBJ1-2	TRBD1	TGCAGTGCTCCCGGACAGGCCAAGAGGAAGGCTGGCTGGGGCTACACCTTC	CSAPGQAKRKAGWGYTF
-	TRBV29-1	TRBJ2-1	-	TGCAGCGTCGGGACAAACCGCTTCAATGAGCAGTTCTTC	CSVGTNRFNEQFF
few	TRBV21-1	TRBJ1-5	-	TGTGCCAGCAGCCCACTCTGGGACAGGGGGTTCGGTCAGCCCCAGCATTTT	CASSPLWDRGFGQPQHF
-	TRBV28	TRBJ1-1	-	TGTGCCAGCAGTTTGCCCAGGGCAGGGAATCCAGACACTGAAGCTTTCTTT	CASSLPRAGNPDTEAFF
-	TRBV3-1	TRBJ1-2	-	TGTGCCAGCAGCCAAGAGAGGTATGGCTACACCTTC	CASSQERYGYTF
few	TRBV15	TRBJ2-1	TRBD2	TGTGCCACCAGCAGAGATCACGGCGGGGGGGGCGATGAGCAGTTCTTC	CATSRDHGGGGDEQFF
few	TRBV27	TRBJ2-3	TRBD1	TGTGCCAGCAGTCCCCACAGGGGGCTCGCAGATACGCAGTATTTT	CASSPHRGLADTQYF
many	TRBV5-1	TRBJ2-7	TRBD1	TGCGCCAGCAGCGAGGGACAGGGGGTTCCCTACGAGCAGTACTTC	CASSEGQGVPYEQYF
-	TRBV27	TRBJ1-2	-	TGTGCCAGCAGTAAACAGACTAACTATGGCTACACCTTC	CASSKQTNYGYTF
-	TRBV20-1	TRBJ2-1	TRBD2	TGCAGTGCCATTCCGGGACTAGCACACCACAATGAGCAGTTCTTC	CSAIPGLAHHNEQFF
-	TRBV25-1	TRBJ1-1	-	TGTGCCAGCAGTGAAATGCTGGGGGGTACTGAAGCTTTCTTT	CASSEMLGGTEAFF
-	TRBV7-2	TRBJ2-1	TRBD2	TGTGCCAGCAGCTCCGGAGGGACTAGCGGGTACAATGAGCAGTTCTTC	CASSSGGTSGYNEQFF
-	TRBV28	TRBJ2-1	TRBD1	TGTGCCAGCAGGACAGGGACGATAAATGAGCAGTTCTTC	CASRTGTINEQFF
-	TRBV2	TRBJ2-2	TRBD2	TGTGCCAGCAGTCCGGAGCGGGGGGGGGCCGGGGAGCTGTTTTTT	CASSPERGGAGELFF
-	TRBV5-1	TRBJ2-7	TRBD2	TGCGCCAGCAGCTTGGGACTAGCGGACCAAGAGAACCAGTACTTC	CASSLGLADQENQYF